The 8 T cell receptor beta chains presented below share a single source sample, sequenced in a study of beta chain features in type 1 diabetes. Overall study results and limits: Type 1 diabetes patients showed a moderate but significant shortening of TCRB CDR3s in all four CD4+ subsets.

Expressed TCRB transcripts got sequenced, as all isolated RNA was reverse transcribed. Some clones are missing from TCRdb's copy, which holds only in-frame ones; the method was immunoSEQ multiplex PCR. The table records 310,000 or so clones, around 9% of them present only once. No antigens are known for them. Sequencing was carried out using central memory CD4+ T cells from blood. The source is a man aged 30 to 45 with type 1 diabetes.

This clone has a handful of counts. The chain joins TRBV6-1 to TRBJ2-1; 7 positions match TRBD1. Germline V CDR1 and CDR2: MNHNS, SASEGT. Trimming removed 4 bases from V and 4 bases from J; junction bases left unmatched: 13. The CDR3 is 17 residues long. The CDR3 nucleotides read TGTGCCAGCAGTGCGGGGCAAACAGGGGCTTGGTACAATGAGCAGTTCTTC. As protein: CASSAGQTGAWYNEQFF.

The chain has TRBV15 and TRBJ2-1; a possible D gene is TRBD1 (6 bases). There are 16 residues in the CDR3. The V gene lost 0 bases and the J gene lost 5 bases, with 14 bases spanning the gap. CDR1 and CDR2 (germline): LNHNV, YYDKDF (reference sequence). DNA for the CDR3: TGTGCCACCAGCAGAGATGGGACAAGGGCTGACAATGAGCAGTTCTTC. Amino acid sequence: CATSRDGTRADNEQFF.

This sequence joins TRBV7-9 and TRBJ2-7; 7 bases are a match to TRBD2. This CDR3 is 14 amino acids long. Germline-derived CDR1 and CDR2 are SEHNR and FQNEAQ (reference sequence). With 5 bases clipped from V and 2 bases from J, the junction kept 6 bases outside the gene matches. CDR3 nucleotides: TGTGCCAGCAGCCTGGCTAGCGGCCCCTACGAGCAGTACTTC. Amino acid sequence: CASSLASGPYEQYF.

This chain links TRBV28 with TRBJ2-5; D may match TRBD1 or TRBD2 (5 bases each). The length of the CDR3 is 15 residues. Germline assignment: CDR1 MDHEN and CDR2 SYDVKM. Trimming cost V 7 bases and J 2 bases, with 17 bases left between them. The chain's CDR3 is CASTSIEGRQETQYF. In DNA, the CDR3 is TGTGCCAGCACCTCAATAGAGGGGCGTCAAGAGACCCAGTACTTC.

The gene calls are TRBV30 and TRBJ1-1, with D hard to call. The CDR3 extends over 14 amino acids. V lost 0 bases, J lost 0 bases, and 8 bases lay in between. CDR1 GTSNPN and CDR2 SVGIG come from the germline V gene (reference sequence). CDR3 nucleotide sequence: TGTGCCTGGAGTGTACTCCAGTTGAACACTGAAGCTTTCTTT. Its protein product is CAWSVLQLNTEAFF.

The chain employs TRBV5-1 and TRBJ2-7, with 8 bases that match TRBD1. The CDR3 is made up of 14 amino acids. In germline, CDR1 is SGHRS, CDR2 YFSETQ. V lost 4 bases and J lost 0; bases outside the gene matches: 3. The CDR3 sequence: CASSQGANSYEQYF. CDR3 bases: TGCGCCAGCAGCCAGGGGGCCAACTCCTACGAGCAGTACTTC.

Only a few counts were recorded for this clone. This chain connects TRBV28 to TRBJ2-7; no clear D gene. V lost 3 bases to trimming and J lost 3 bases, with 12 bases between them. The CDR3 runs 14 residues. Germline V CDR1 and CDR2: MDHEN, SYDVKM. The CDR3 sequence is CASSFPSQVYEQYF. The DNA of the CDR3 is TGTGCCAGCAGTTTTCCCTCCCAAGTCTACGAGCAGTACTTC.

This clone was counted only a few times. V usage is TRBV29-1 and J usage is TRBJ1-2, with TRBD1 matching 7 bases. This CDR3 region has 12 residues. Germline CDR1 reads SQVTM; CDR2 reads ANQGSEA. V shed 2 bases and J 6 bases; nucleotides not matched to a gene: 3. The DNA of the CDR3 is TGCAGCGTTGAAAGACAGGGTGATGGCTACACCTTC. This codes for CSVERQGDGYTF. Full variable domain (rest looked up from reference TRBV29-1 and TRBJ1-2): SAVISQKPSRDICQRGTSLTIQCQVDSQVTMMFWYRQQPGQSLTLIATANQGSEATYESGFVIDKFPISRPNLTFSTLTVSNMSPEDSSIYLCSVERQGDGYTFGSGTRLTVV.